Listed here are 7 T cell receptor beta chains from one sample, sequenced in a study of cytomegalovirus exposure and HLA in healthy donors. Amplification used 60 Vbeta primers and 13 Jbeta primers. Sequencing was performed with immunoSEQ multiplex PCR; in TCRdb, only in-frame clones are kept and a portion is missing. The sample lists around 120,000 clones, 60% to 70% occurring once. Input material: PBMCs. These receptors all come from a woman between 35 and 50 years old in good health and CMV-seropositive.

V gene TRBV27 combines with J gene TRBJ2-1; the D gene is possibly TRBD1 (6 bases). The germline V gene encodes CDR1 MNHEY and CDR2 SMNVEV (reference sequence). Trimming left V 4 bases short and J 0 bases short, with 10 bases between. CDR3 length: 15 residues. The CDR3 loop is CASSYDRSSYNEQFF. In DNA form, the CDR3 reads TGTGCCAGCAGTTATGACAGGAGCTCCTACAATGAGCAGTTCTTC.

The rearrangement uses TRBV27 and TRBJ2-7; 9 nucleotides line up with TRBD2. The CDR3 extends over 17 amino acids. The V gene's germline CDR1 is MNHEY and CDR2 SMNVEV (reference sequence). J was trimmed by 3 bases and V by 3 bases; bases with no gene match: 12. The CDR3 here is CASSLTLPGLAGYEQYF. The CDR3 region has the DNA TGTGCCAGCAGTTTGACATTACCGGGACTAGCAGGCTACGAGCAGTACTTC.

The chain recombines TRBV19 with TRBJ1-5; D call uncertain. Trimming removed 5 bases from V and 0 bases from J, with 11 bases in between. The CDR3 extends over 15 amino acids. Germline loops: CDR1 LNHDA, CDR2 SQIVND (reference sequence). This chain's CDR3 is CASSEIYGSNQPQHF. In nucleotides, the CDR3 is TGTGCCAGTAGTGAGATCTACGGTAGCAATCAGCCCCAGCATTTT.

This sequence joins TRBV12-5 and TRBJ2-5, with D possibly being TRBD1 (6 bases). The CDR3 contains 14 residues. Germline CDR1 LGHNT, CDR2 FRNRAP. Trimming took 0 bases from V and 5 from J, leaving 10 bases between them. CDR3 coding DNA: TGTGCTAGTGGTTTGGTTACAGGGCGGGAGACCCAGTACTTC. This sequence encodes CASGLVTGRETQYF.

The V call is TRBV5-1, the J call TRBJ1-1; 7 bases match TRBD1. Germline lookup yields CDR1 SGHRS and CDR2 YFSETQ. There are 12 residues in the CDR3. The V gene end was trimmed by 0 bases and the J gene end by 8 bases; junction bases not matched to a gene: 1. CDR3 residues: CASSLGRGEAFF. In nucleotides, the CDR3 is TGCGCCAGCAGCTTGGGCAGGGGGGAAGCTTTCTTT.

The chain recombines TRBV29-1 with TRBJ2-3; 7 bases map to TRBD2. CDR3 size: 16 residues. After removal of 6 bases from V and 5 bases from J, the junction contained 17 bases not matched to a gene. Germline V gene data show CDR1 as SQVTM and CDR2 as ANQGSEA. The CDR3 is CSVKPGSSGPGDTQYF. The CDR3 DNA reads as TGCAGCGTCAAACCGGGCAGTAGCGGGCCAGGAGATACGCAGTATTTT.

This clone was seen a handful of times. CDR3 region: CASSLERTAEAFF. The CDR3 DNA sequence: TGTGCCAGCAGCTTAGAGAGGACAGCAGAAGCTTTCTTT. The chain couples TRBV11-2 to TRBJ1-1; D might be TRBD1 (6 bases). V was cut by 0 bases and J by 8 bases, with 10 bases left in between. The germline V gene encodes CDR1 SGHAT and CDR2 FQNNGV. This CDR3 region has 13 residues.